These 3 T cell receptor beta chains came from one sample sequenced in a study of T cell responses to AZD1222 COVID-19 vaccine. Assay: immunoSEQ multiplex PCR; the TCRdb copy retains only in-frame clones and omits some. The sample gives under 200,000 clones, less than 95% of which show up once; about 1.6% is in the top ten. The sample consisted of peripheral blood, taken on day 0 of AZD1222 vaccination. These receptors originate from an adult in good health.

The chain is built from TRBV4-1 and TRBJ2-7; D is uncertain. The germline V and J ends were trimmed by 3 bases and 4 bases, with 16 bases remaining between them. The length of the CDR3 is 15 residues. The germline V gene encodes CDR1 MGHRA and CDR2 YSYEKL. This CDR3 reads CASSHRTAPQYEQYF. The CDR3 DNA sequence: TGCGCCAGCAGCCACCGTACGGCCCCGCAGTACGAGCAGTACTTC.

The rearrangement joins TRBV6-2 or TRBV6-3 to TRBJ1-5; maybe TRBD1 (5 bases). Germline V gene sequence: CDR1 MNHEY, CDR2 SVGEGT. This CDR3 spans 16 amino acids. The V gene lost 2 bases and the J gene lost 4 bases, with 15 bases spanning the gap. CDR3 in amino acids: CASSYPPGRENQPQHF. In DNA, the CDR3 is TGTGCCAGCAGTTACCCCCCGGGGCGAGAGAATCAGCCCCAGCATTTT.

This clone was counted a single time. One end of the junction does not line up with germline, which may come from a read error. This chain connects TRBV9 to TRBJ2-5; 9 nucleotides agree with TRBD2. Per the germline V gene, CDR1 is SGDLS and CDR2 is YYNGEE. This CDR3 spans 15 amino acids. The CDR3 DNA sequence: TGTGCCAGCAGCGCAGCGGGGGGACCCCAAGGGACCCAGTACTTC. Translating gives CASSAAGGPQGTQYF.